Presented here are 14 T cell receptor beta chains from one specimen sequenced in a study of T cells in Graves' hyperthyroidism and ophthalmopathy. Amplification yielded TCR beta CDR3 regions, with RNA transcripts as the source. HTBI primers were used for first-round RT-PCR of the TCR CDR3. One entry per CDR3 protein results from TCRdb running MiXCR on the multiplex PCR reads. Found here are 300,000 to 350,000 distinct CDR3 sequences, 15% to 20% of them singletons; the top ten hold about 53%. The material sequenced was blood. Source of these receptors: a woman in her 50s with Graves' hyperthyroidism.

This rearrangement joins TRBV19 to TRBJ2-2; D perhaps matches TRBD1 (6 bases). V was shortened by 3 bases and J by 3 bases, with 11 bases between the two germline ends. The CDR3 loop spans 15 amino acids. Germline CDR1 reads LNHDA; CDR2 reads SQIVND (reference sequence). Here the CDR3 reads CASSISGVHTGELFF. The CDR3 DNA follows: TGTGCCAGTAGTATTTCAGGGGTTCACACCGGGGAGCTGTTTTTT.

The CDR3: CASSPQGPQPQHF. The CDR3 region has the DNA TGCGCCAGCAGCCCGCAGGGCCCCCAGCCCCAGCATTTT. The V call is TRBV5-1, the J call TRBJ1-5; a weak D match, TRBD1 (5 bases). Germline assignment: CDR1 SGHRS and CDR2 YFSETQ. This CDR3 has 13 amino acids. The ends were cut back, 4 bases at V and 7 bases at J, with 12 bases in the middle. Full variable domain (missing parts from reference TRBV5-1 and TRBJ1-5): KAGVTQTPRYLIKTRGQQVTLSCSPISGHRSVSWYQQTPGQGLQFLFEYFSETQRNKGNFPGRFSGRQFSNSRSEMNVSTLELGDSALYLCASSPQGPQPQHFGDGTRLSIL.

The chain combines TRBV10-3 with TRBJ1-5; unclear D gene. This CDR3 region has 14 residues. Between the trimmed V and J ends, which lost 6 bases and 2 bases, there was a span of 11 bases. CDR1 and CDR2 (germline): ENHRY, SYGVKD. This chain's CDR3 is CAISPGEGNQPQHF. The CDR3 coding sequence is TGTGCCATCAGCCCAGGAGAGGGCAATCAGCCCCAGCATTTT.

The sample holds many counts of this clonotype. V and J are TRBV5-1 and TRBJ2-1, with 14 bases that match TRBD2. The V segment lost 4 bases and the J segment 7 bases; nucleotides outside the gene matches: 10. The CDR3 has 17 residues. Germline V gene lookup returns CDR1 SGHRS and CDR2 YFSETQ. The CDR3 here is CASSLGGTSGGGNEQFF. CDR3 bases: TGCGCCAGCAGCCTAGGGGGGACTAGCGGGGGAGGGAATGAGCAGTTCTTC.

This clonotype was recorded at least ten times. The chain uses TRBV11-2 and TRBJ2-2; D is undetermined. V was pared by 5 bases and J by 6 bases, with 7 bases between. The CDR3 extends over 12 amino acids. Germline assignment: CDR1 SGHAT and CDR2 FQNNGV. CDR3 sequence: CASSPQPGELFF. DNA of the CDR3: TGTGCCAGCAGCCCCCAGCCCGGGGAGCTGTTTTTT.

In this sample, this clonotype turned up many times. One junction end does not reproduce the germline sequence, and a read error may be involved. V gene TRBV3-1 combines with J gene TRBJ2-7; weak D call: TRBD2 (6 bases). Germline V lookup: CDR1 LGHDT, CDR2 YNNKEL (reference sequence). This CDR3 has 15 amino acids. Here the CDR3 reads CANSERSGSLLEQYF. Here the CDR3 DNA reads TGTGCCAACAGCGAACGTTCCGGGAGCTTGCTCGAGCAGTACTTC.

Many counts were recorded for this clonotype. The CDR3 bases are TGTGCCAGCTCACCAGAGGACAGGGGCATATACAATGAGCAGTTCTTC. Translation: CASSPEDRGIYNEQFF. The chain links TRBV18 to TRBJ2-1; 9 positions agree with TRBD1. Germline V lookup: CDR1 KGHSH, CDR2 LQKENI. The trim removed 2 bases at V and 4 bases at J, leaving 6 bases unmatched. The CDR3 has 16 amino acids. The variable domain in full, with the rest retrieved from reference TRBV18 and TRBJ2-1, is NAGVMQNPRHLVRRRGQEARLRCSPMKGHSHVYWYRQLPEEGLKFMVYLQKENIIDESGMPKERFSAEFPKEGPSILRIQQVVRGDSAAYFCASSPEDRGIYNEQFFGPGTRLTVL.

The table lists this clonotype with many counts. The germline gene is not matched at one end of the junction; a read error may be the cause. This rearrangement joins TRBV18 to TRBJ1-2; D not certain. Germline V CDR1 and CDR2: KGHSH, LQKENI. This CDR3 has 14 residues. In DNA form, the CDR3 reads TGTGCCAGCTCCCCACTGAGGGCTACCGATGGCTACACCTTC. Amino acid sequence: CASSPLRATDGYTF.

The chain links TRBV15 to TRBJ1-1; D gene unclear. The CDR3 totals 14 residues. The germline CDR1 and CDR2 sequences are LNHNV and YYDKDF (reference sequence). Trimming took 3 bases from V and 2 from J, leaving 10 bases between them. The CDR3 DNA follows: TGTGCCACCAGCAGTGGCGGAATAAACACTGAAGCTTTCTTT. Amino acid sequence: CATSSGGINTEAFF.

This clonotype was detected only a few times. The V gene is TRBV9, the J gene TRBJ1-2; unclear D gene. The V and J ends lost 4 bases and 6 bases respectively, with 10 bases between them. CDR1 and CDR2 from the germline V gene are SGDLS and YYNGEE. The CDR3 is 12 residues long. The CDR3 loop is CASSHREDGYTF. The CDR3 coding sequence is TGTGCCAGCAGCCATAGGGAAGATGGCTACACCTTC.

There are many counts of this clonotype. The gene calls are TRBV27 and TRBJ2-3; possible D gene TRBD2, 6 bases. CDR1 and CDR2 from the germline V gene are MNHEY and SMNVEV (reference sequence). The CDR3 totals 16 residues. Trimming shortened V by 1 base and J by 1 base, and 12 bases separated the two germline ends. CDR3: CASSLWREGGTDTQYF. Written as DNA, the CDR3 is TGTGCCAGCAGTTTATGGCGGGAAGGCGGCACAGATACGCAGTATTTT.

This clonotype was counted ten times or more. The chain carries TRBV12-3 or TRBV12-4 and TRBJ2-7; weak D call: TRBD2 (6 bases). This CDR3 has 14 residues. Trimming pared 2 bases from V and 3 bases from J, leaving 11 bases between. The CDR3 nucleotides read TGTGCCAGCAGTTTATCTGGCGGGGACTACGAGCAGTACTTC. Translating it yields CASSLSGGDYEQYF.

The chain has TRBV7-3 and TRBJ2-5, with 7 positions matching TRBD2. This CDR3 contains 15 residues. CDR1 is SGHTA, CDR2 FQGTGA, per germline. V lost 2 bases and J lost 4; bases outside the gene matches: 7. CDR3: CASSLGSGALETQYF. For the CDR3, the DNA is TGTGCCAGCAGCTTAGGGAGCGGGGCGTTAGAGACCCAGTACTTC.

This clonotype was found a few times. V is TRBV10-3 and J is TRBJ1-6, with TRBD1 as a possible D gene (5 bases). CDR1 and CDR2 (germline): ENHRY, SYGVKD. The CDR3 length is 12 residues. Between the trimmed V and J ends, which lost 2 bases and 10 bases, there was a span of 6 bases. This chain's CDR3 is CAISEGDSPLHF. DNA for the CDR3: TGTGCCATCAGTGAGGGGGACTCACCCCTCCACTTT.